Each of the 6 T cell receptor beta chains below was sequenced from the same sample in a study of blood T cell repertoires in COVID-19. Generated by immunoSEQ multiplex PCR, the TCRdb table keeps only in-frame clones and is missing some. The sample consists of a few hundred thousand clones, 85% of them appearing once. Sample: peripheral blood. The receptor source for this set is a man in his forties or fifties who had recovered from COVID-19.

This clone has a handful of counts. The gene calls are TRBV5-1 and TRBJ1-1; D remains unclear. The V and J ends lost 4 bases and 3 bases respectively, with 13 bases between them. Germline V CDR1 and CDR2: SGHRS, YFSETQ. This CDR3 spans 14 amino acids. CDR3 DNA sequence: TGCGCCAGCAGCCCGAGAGGGTCGGACACTGAAGCTTTCTTT. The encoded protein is CASSPRGSDTEAFF.

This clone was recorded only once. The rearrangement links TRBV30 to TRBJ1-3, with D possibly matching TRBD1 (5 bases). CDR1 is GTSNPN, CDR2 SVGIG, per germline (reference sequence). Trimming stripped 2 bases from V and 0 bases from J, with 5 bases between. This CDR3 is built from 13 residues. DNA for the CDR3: TGTGCCTGGAGTACAGGCTCTGGAAACACCATATATTTT. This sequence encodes CAWSTGSGNTIYF.

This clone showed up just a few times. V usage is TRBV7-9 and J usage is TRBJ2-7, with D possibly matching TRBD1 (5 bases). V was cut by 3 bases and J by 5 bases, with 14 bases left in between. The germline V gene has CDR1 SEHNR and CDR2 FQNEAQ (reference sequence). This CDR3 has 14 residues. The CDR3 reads CASSLNDPGNEQYF. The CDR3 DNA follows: TGTGCCAGCAGCTTGAACGACCCAGGGAACGAGCAGTACTTC.

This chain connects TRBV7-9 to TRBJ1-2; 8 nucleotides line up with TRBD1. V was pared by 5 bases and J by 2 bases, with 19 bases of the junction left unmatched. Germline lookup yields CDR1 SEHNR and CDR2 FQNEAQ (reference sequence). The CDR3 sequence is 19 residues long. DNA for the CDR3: TGTGCCAGCAGCAGGGGAGACCGGGACAGGCTGAACCGAAACTATGGCTACACCTTC. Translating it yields CASSRGDRDRLNRNYGYTF.

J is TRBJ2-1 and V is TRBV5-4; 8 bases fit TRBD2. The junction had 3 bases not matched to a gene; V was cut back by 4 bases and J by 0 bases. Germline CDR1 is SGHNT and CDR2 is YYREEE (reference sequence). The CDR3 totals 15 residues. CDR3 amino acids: CASSPGGGSYNEQFF. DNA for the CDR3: TGTGCCAGCAGCCCGGGGGGGGGCTCCTACAATGAGCAGTTCTTC.

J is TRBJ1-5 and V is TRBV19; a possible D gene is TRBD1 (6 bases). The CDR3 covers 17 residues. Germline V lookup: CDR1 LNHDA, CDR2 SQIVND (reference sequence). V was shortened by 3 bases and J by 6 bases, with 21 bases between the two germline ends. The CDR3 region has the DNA TGTGCCAGTAGTATGGGCCTTACAGGGCGCGCTGGTCAGCCCCAGCATTTT. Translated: CASSMGLTGRAGQPQHF.